This T cell receptor (beta chain) came from a study of shared clonotypes between healthy human individuals. Method: immunoSEQ multiplex PCR; TCRdb's copy keeps in-frame clones and lacks some. This sample carries around 690,000 clones, 90% of them seen once, and the ten largest clones take 34%. This clone has just a few counts. The sample carries other DNA sequences with the same CDR3. The ends were cut back, 3 bases at V and 2 bases at J, with 14 bases in the middle. Germline CDR1 and CDR2: MDHEN and SYDVKM. The CDR3 contains 15 residues. The specimen was memory CD8+ T cells from PBMCs. The sample's subset: CD45RO+ cells pooled with CCR7-negative TemRA cells. This rearrangement joins TRBV28 to TRBJ2-7; tentative D call: TRBD1 (6 bases). The receptor's source is a man in his late teens or twenties in good health. Some clones in this sample may be carry-over from other donors' samples. The CDR3 DNA is TGTGCCAGCAGTTTCGGCCAGGGGTCCACCTACGAGCAGTACTTC. This translates into CASSFGQGSTYEQYF.